This T cell receptor (beta chain) was sequenced in a study of shared T cell receptors in the human thymus. Only in-frame clones appear in the TCRdb table, and some are missing; sequencing was by immunoSEQ multiplex PCR. Of hundreds of thousands of clones in the sample, about 89% were seen once. V lost 0 bases to trimming and J lost 5 bases; unmatched junction nucleotides: 9. The V gene's germline CDR1 is SGHDT and CDR2 YYEEEE. The length of the CDR3 is 16 residues. The same data also contributed to another study, on human thymus T cells.

The sample taken for sequencing was thymocytes. This chain uses TRBV5-6 with TRBJ2-5; 8 bases are a match to TRBD1. This TCR was sampled from a boy less than two years old with a congenital heart defect. CDR3 bases: TGTGCCAGCAGCTTGGACTATCAGGGGGCTCGCGAGACCCAGTACTTC. Protein sequence: CASSLDYQGARETQYF.